This T cell receptor (beta chain) is drawn from a study of T cells in Graves' hyperthyroidism and ophthalmopathy. As for the study in general: Any treatment followed the collection of peripheral blood at initial diagnosis.

Regions amplified from RNA transcripts were the TCR beta CDR3 regions. Carried out on the TCR CDR3, a first-round RT-PCR used the HTBI primer set. Each CDR3 protein gets one entry after TCRdb re-called the multiplex PCR reads with MiXCR. The repertoire holds some 440,000 distinct CDR3 sequences, approximately 14% seen once, with 13% to 15% in the top ten. Study-wide points: Ophthalmopathy was predicted by the model a median of approximately six months ahead of onset.

Ten or more counts support this clonotype. What it binds is not known. Patients were aged 18 to 65, had disease duration under 2 months, and had newly diagnosed hyperthyroidism. V lost 4 bases to trimming and J lost 9 bases, with 13 bases between them. The germline V gene has CDR1 MDHEN and CDR2 SYDVKM. The CDR3 is 12 amino acids. This chain connects TRBV28 to TRBJ2-7; no clear D. This TCR was recovered from a young woman with Graves' hyperthyroidism. Sequenced material: blood. The chain's CDR3 is CASSYSYVGQYF. The CDR3 coding sequence is TGTGCCAGCAGTTACTCCTACGTGGGGCAGTACTTC.